The clone carrying this T cell receptor (beta chain) was detected only a few times. Its antigen is still unknown. The sample originates from a study of CD8 T cells in ankylosing spondylitis. Study outcomes and limitations: Reportedly, significant enrichment of disease-linked clones occurred in matched ankylosing spondylitis synovial fluid.

The germline gives CDR1 KGHDR, CDR2 SFDVKD. V was cut by 1 base and J by 6 bases, with 8 bases left in between. This CDR3 spans 13 amino acids. The TCR beta libraries were generated through quantitative 5'-RACE incorporating molecular barcodes. From the 5' RACE reads, TCRdb called clonotypes with MiXCR, one entry per CDR3 protein. The table has 100,000 to 150,000 distinct CDR3 sequences, approximately 9.9% seen once. The sample was blood, either unsorted or a sorted T cell fraction (not recorded which). V usage is TRBV24-1 and J usage is TRBJ2-5; maybe TRBD1 (6 bases). The receptor was isolated from a male donor with ankylosing spondylitis or in good health (not recorded which). The CDR3 nucleotides read TGTGCCACCAGTGATTTTTGGGGGCAGACCCAGTACTTC. Translation: CATSDFWGQTQYF.